A selection of T cell receptor beta chains follows, all from one sample in a study of OX40 agonist ivuxolimab in advanced cancers. Here immunoSEQ multiplex PCR was the method, and the copy in TCRdb shows in-frame clones only, minus some. The profile shows roughly 56,000 clones, around nine tenths of them singletons. This specimen consisted of CD4+ or CD8+ T cells sorted from blood, obtained in a trial of the OX40 agonist ivuxolimab. The origin of the receptors is an adult with an advanced solid tumor such as melanoma, head and neck, liver or kidney cancer. The CDR3 runs from the conserved cysteine through the conserved F or W. D genes are given only for firm matches. Size is stated for part of the rows, as once, few or many counts, or as a class when the clone is expanded.

j_gene | abundance | d_gene | v_gene | CDR3aa | CDR3nt
TRBJ2-5 | . | TRBD2 | TRBV5-1 | CASSLNSGRARETQYF | TGCGCCAGCAGCTTAAATAGCGGGAGGGCCCGAGAGACCCAGTACTTC
TRBJ1-2 | . | . | TRBV6-1 | CASSYDAGYTF | TGTGCCAGCAGTTACGACGCTGGCTACACCTTC
TRBJ1-5 | . | . | TRBV19 | CASSIYPQPQHF | TGTGCCAGTAGTATATACCCTCAGCCCCAGCATTTT
TRBJ1-6 | . | TRBD1 | TRBV6-6 | CASSSTGGDSPLHF | TGTGCCAGCAGTTCGACAGGGGGCGACTCACCCCTCCACTTT
TRBJ2-7 | . | TRBD2 | TRBV30 | CAWRETWGGSYEQYF | TGTGCCTGGAGAGAAACTTGGGGGGGATCCTACGAGCAGTACTTC
TRBJ2-1 | . | . | TRBV28 | CASRAPRRGPYNEQFF | TGTGCCAGCAGGGCACCCAGGAGGGGTCCGTACAATGAGCAGTTCTTC
TRBJ1-2 | once | . | TRBV11-2 | CASSSLVDFYGYTF | TGTGCCAGCAGCTCCCTAGTTGATTTCTATGGCTACACCTTC
TRBJ2-7 | . | TRBD1 | TRBV28 | CASSLIQGRSEQYF | TGTGCCAGCAGTCTAATACAGGGGAGAAGCGAGCAGTACTTC
TRBJ1-1 | . | . | TRBV6-5 | CASSLSRDTEAFF | TGTGCCAGCAGCCTTAGTCGGGACACTGAAGCTTTCTTT
TRBJ1-1 | . | TRBD1 | TRBV6-6 | CASSYAGGSTEAFF | TGTGCCAGCAGTTACGCAGGGGGATCCACTGAAGCTTTCTTT
TRBJ1-2 | few | . | TRBV4-2 | CASSQGLGVQYGYTF | TGTGCCAGCAGCCAAGGTCTGGGTGTACAGTATGGCTACACCTTC
TRBJ2-7 | . | TRBD2 | TRBV9 | CASSAGEGLAGAYEQYF | TGTGCCAGCAGCGCCGGAGAGGGACTAGCGGGGGCCTACGAGCAGTACTTC
TRBJ2-2 | . | . | TRBV9 | CASSVTPATGELFF | TGTGCCAGCAGCGTAACCCCCGCCACCGGGGAGCTGTTTTTT
TRBJ1-1 | . | . | TRBV5-1 | CASSLIDGKNTEAFF | TGCGCCAGCAGCTTGATAGACGGCAAGAACACTGAAGCTTTCTTT
TRBJ2-5 | . | TRBD2 | TRBV5-1 | CASSLGLAGEGETQYF | TGCGCCAGCAGCTTGGGACTAGCGGGAGAGGGAGAGACCCAGTACTTC
TRBJ1-1 | . | . | TRBV6-5 | CASVRYREAFF | TGTGCCAGCGTTCGGTACAGAGAAGCTTTCTTT
TRBJ2-3 | . | . | TRBV7-9 | CASSLWGDTQYF | TGTGCCAGCAGCTTGTGGGGGGATACGCAGTATTTT
TRBJ2-3 | . | . | TRBV30 | CAWSASTDTQYF | TGTGCCTGGAGTGCAAGCACAGATACGCAGTATTTT
TRBJ1-1 | . | . | TRBV19 | CASSILDRHTEAFF | TGTGCCAGTAGTATATTGGATAGACACACTGAAGCTTTCTTT
TRBJ1-1 | . | . | TRBV11-2 | CATRGGQRAFF | TGTGCCACCCGTGGGGGGCAAAGAGCTTTCTTT
TRBJ2-6 | . | TRBD1 | TRBV5-1 | CASSSPFGQGITLTGANVLTF | TGCGCCAGCAGCTCACCTTTTGGACAGGGGATAACCCTTACCGGGGCCAACGTCCTGACTTTC
TRBJ1-5 | . | . | TRBV5-6 | CASSLRQAELYQPQHF | TGTGCCAGCAGCTTGAGACAGGCCGAATTGTATCAGCCCCAGCATTTT
TRBJ2-1 | . | . | TRBV27 | CASGVANEQFF | TGTGCCAGCGGAGTCGCCAATGAGCAGTTCTTC
TRBJ2-5 | . | TRBD1 | TRBV18 | CASSPRTGDGETQYF | TGTGCCAGCTCACCACGGACAGGGGACGGGGAGACCCAGTACTTC
TRBJ2-2 | . | . | TRBV9 | CASSVVGTVGELFF | TGTGCCAGCAGCGTGGTGGGGACGGTCGGGGAGCTGTTTTTT
TRBJ2-1 | . | . | TRBV30 | CAWSVLGLLSSYNEQFF | TGTGCCTGGAGTGTACTTGGACTTTTAAGCTCCTACAATGAGCAGTTCTTC
TRBJ1-2 | . | . | TRBV30 | CAFSDGPARYTF | TGTGCCTTTTCGGACGGACCGGCGAGGTACACCTTC
TRBJ1-1 | . | . | TRBV18 | CASSPQGNTEAFF | TGTGCCAGCTCACCTCAAGGGAACACTGAAGCTTTCTTT
TRBJ2-2 | . | . | TRBV5-6 | CASSLVLGELFF | TGTGCCAGCAGCCTCGTTTTGGGGGAGCTGTTTTTT
TRBJ2-7 | . | TRBD2 | TRBV10-2 | CASSRAGVGEQYF | TGCGCCAGCAGTCGAGCGGGAGTCGGCGAGCAGTACTTC
TRBJ2-2 | . | . | TRBV6-5 | CASTGRGVAGELFF | TGTGCCAGCACCGGCAGGGGAGTTGCCGGGGAGCTGTTTTTT
TRBJ1-4 | . | TRBD1 | TRBV4-3 | CASSQDRGRGREKLFF | TGCGCCAGCAGCCAAGATAGGGGAAGGGGGCGTGAAAAACTGTTTTTT
TRBJ1-2 | . | . | TRBV30 | CAWSVWETADYGYTF | TGTGCCTGGAGTGTCTGGGAGACAGCCGACTATGGCTACACCTTC
TRBJ1-6 | . | . | TRBV6-4 | CASSPGGSSPLHF | TGTGCCAGCAGCCCCGGGGGGTCTTCACCCCTCCACTTT
TRBJ2-2 | . | . | TRBV4-1 | CASSQGPVGSNTGELFF | TGCGCCAGCAGCCAAGGCCCCGTGGGGTCGAACACCGGGGAGCTGTTTTTT
TRBJ2-7 | . | TRBD1 | TRBV6-1 | CATLGQEYSYEQYF | TGTGCCACCCTAGGACAGGAATACTCCTACGAGCAGTACTTC
TRBJ2-1 | . | . | TRBV5-6 | CASSPGLYSYNEQFF | TGTGCCAGCAGCCCCGGCCTCTACTCCTACAATGAGCAGTTCTTC
TRBJ1-5 | . | . | TRBV6-1 | CASSGNRNSNQPQHF | TGTGCCAGCAGTGGCAACAGGAATAGCAATCAGCCCCAGCATTTT
TRBJ2-1 | . | . | TRBV30 | CAWSLSGGQFF | TGTGCCTGGAGCCTCTCCGGTGGGCAGTTCTTC
TRBJ2-2 | . | . | TRBV10-2 | CASSESGRGNTGELFF | TGCGCCAGCAGTGAGTCCGGCAGGGGGAACACCGGGGAGCTGTTTTTT
TRBJ1-1 | . | . | TRBV6-1 | CASRRTVNTEAFF | TGTGCCAGCAGGCGTACAGTGAACACTGAAGCTTTCTTT
TRBJ2-3 | . | . | TRBV27 | CASGGHRTDTQYF | TGTGCCAGCGGGGGGCATCGCACAGATACGCAGTATTTT
TRBJ2-1 | . | TRBD2 | TRBV6-4 | CASSDSTSGRAGEQFF | TGTGCCAGCAGTGACTCGACCAGCGGGAGGGCGGGTGAGCAGTTCTTC
TRBJ2-5 | . | . | TRBV30 | CAWSVKTSYETQYF | TGTGCCTGGAGTGTTAAAACTAGCTATGAGACCCAGTACTTC
TRBJ1-6 | few | . | TRBV28 | CASSPEQGIRHSPLHF | TGTGCCAGCAGTCCCGAACAGGGAATCAGGCATTCACCCCTCCACTTT
TRBJ2-1 | few | . | TRBV5-3 | CARSPYNEQFF | TGTGCCAGAAGCCCCTACAATGAGCAGTTCTTC
TRBJ2-3 | . | . | TRBV7-2 | CASSQDLGALGTDTQYF | TGTGCCAGCAGCCAAGATCTGGGTGCATTGGGGACAGATACGCAGTATTTT
TRBJ1-1 | . | . | TRBV4-1 | CASSQDLGRWTEAFF | TGCGCCAGCAGCCAAGATCTTGGCAGGTGGACTGAAGCTTTCTTT
TRBJ1-4 | . | TRBD1 | TRBV7-7 | CASSPSTGSVLFF | TGTGCTAGCAGCCCATCGACAGGGTCAGTACTGTTTTTT
TRBJ1-2 | . | . | TRBV20-1 | CSARVRGVNTF | TGCAGTGCTAGAGTAAGAGGAGTCAACACCTTC
TRBJ1-1 | once | TRBD1 | TRBV11-2 | CASSSTGAYTEAFF | TGTGCCAGCAGCTCAACAGGGGCGTACACTGAAGCTTTCTTT
TRBJ1-6 | . | . | TRBV12-5 | CASGRLQGPNSPLHF | TGTGCTAGTGGGCGCCTCCAGGGTCCCAATTCACCCCTCCACTTT
TRBJ1-6 | once | . | TRBV25-1 | CASSNGRSSSYNSPLHF | TGTGCCAGCAGTAATGGTCGGAGTAGCTCCTATAATTCACCCCTCCACTTT
TRBJ1-2 | . | TRBD1 | TRBV19 | CASSMGQGNYGYTF | TGTGCCAGTAGTATGGGACAGGGAAACTATGGCTACACCTTC
TRBJ2-5 | . | TRBD2 | TRBV6-1 | CASSVALASGQETQYF | TGTGCCAGCAGTGTAGCGCTAGCTAGCGGACAAGAGACCCAGTACTTC
TRBJ1-2 | . | . | TRBV9 | CASSVEGAGEGYTF | TGTGCCAGCAGCGTCGAAGGAGCGGGTGAGGGCTACACCTTC
TRBJ2-6 | . | . | TRBV28 | CASSPEDSVGANVLTF | TGTGCCAGCAGTCCCGAAGACAGTGTTGGGGCCAACGTCCTGACTTTC
TRBJ1-1 | . | . | TRBV27 | CASRTAREAFF | TGTGCCAGCAGGACAGCCCGAGAAGCTTTCTTT
TRBJ1-2 | . | TRBD1 | TRBV19 | CASSPTGGRGHGYTF | TGTGCCAGTAGTCCGACAGGGGGGCGCGGTCATGGCTACACCTTC